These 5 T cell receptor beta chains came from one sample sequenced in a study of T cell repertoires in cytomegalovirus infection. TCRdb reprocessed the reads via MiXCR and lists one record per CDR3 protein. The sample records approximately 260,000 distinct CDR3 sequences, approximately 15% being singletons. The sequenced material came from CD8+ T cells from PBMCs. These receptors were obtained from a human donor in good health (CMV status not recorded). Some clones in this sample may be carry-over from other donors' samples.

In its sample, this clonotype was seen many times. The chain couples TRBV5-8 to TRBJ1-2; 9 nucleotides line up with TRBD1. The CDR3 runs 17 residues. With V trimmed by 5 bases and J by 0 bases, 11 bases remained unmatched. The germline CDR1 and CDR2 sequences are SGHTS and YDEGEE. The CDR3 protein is CASSRTTGGLTNYGYTF. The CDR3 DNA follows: TGTGCCAGCAGTCGGACTACAGGGGGCTTAACTAACTATGGCTACACCTTC.

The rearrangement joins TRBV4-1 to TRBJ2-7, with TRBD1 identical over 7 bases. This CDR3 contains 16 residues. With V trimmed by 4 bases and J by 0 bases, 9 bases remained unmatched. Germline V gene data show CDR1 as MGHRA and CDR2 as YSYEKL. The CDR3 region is CASSPSGGQSSYEQYF. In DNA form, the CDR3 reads TGCGCCAGCAGCCCGAGTGGGGGACAGAGCTCCTACGAGCAGTACTTC.

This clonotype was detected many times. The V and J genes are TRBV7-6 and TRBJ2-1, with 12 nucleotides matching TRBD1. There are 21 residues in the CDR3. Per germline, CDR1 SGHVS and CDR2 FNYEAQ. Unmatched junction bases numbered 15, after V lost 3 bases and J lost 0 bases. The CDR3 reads CASSFSGPGQGASGSYNEQFF. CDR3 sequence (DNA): TGTGCCAGCAGCTTTTCTGGACCGGGACAGGGGGCCAGTGGCTCCTACAATGAGCAGTTCTTC.

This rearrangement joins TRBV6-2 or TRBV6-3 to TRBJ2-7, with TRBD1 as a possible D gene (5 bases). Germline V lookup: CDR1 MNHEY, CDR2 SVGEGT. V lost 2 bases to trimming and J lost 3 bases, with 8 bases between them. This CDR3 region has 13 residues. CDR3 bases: TGTGCCAGCAGTTACGGGGCCCTCTACGAGCAGTACTTC. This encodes CASSYGALYEQYF.

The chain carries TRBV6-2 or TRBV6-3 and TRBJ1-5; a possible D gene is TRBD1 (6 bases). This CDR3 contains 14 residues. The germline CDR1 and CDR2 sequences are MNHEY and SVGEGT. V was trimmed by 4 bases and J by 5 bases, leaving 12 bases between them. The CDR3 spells CASSSITGYQPQHF. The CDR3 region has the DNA TGTGCCAGCAGTTCCATTACAGGGTATCAGCCCCAGCATTTT.